The next 27 T cell receptor beta chains were all read from a single sample in a study of T cells in Graves' hyperthyroidism and ophthalmopathy (dated by TCRdb to between 2018 and 2021). Libraries were built with multiplex PCR. For sequencing, an Illumina HiSeq 2000 was employed. Amplification of TCR beta CDR3 regions was carried out from RNA transcripts. The TCR CDR3 was subjected to a first round of RT-PCR using the HTBI primer set and the Qiagen OneStep RT-PCR kit. The public reads were reprocessed in TCRdb via fastp at Q25 and MiXCR, keeping in-frame beta chains. Rows are combined by CDR3 protein, so each entry shows the most common genes and DNA. The sample table holds more than 150,000 distinct CDR3 sequences, of which approximately 15% were seen once. The ten largest make up approximately 28% of the sample. Input material: blood. These receptors were collected from a woman aged 45-65 years with Graves' hyperthyroidism.

This clonotype was observed at least ten times. The rearrangement joins TRBV5-6 to TRBJ1-5, with 7 bases fitting TRBD1. V was pared by 0 bases and J by 1 base, with 4 bases of the junction left unmatched. The CDR3 loop spans 16 amino acids. The germline CDR1 and CDR2 sequences are SGHDT and YYEEEE. The DNA for the CDR3 is TGTGCCAGCAGCTTGGCAGGGGGGCTAAGCAATCAGCCCCAGCATTTT. Translation: CASSLAGGLSNQPQHF.

This clonotype came up many times. The genes are TRBV7-3 and TRBJ1-1; a weak D match, TRBD1 (6 bases). The CDR3 runs to 13 residues. Germline V CDR1 and CDR2: SGHTA, FQGTGA. V was shortened by 0 bases and J by 7 bases, with 9 bases between the two germline ends. CDR3: CASSLTRGSEAFF. The CDR3 nucleotides read TGTGCCAGCAGCTTAACGAGGGGGAGTGAAGCTTTCTTT.

This clonotype was counted a single time. This chain connects TRBV7-3 to TRBJ2-2; 10 nucleotides align to TRBD2. The CDR3 covers 18 residues. Germline values: CDR1 SGHTA, CDR2 FQGTGA. Losses at the gene ends were 5 bases for V and 1 base for J; bases not matched to a gene: 10. The CDR3 is CASSLKAVAGGNTGELFF. CDR3 bases: TGTGCCAGCAGCCTAAAGGCGGTAGCGGGAGGGAACACCGGGGAGCTGTTTTTT.

This clonotype was observed many times. V and J are TRBV19 and TRBJ2-7, with no clear D. V lost 3 bases, J lost 0 bases, and 6 bases lay in between. The CDR3 runs 13 residues. CDR1 is LNHDA and CDR2 is SQIVND in the germline V gene (reference sequence). CDR3 DNA: TGTGCCAGTAGTATTGCTAGCTCCTACGAGCAGTACTTC. Its translation is CASSIASSYEQYF.

This clonotype was found a few times. The chain links TRBV5-1 to TRBJ2-1; 7 positions match TRBD1. Germline V gene lookup returns CDR1 SGHRS and CDR2 YFSETQ. V gave up 5 bases and J gave up 7 bases; unmatched junction bases: 18. This CDR3 is 17 amino acids long. CDR3 amino acids: CASSPTGVRPPSNEQFF. The CDR3, as DNA: TGCGCCAGCAGTCCAACAGGGGTGCGACCTCCCTCTAATGAGCAGTTCTTC.

The J gene is TRBJ2-5, the V gene TRBV6-1; 12 nucleotides align to TRBD2. The germline V gene encodes CDR1 MNHNS and CDR2 SASEGT. The V segment lost 5 bases and the J segment 2 bases; nucleotides outside the gene matches: 12. The CDR3 runs to 18 residues. CDR3 DNA sequence: TGTGCCAGCAGTATTCGCCCGGGACTAGCGGGCCAACAAGAGACCCAGTACTTC. Its translation: CASSIRPGLAGQQETQYF.

In this sample, this clonotype turned up a few times. A much more abundant neighbour one base away suggests this may be a read error. V usage is TRBV20-1 and J usage is TRBJ2-5; 7 positions agree with TRBD1. CDR1 is DFQATT and CDR2 is SNEGSKA in the germline V gene (reference sequence). The CDR3 runs 13 residues. The CDR3 DNA follows: TGCAGTGCTAGAAGACAGGGTATGGAGATCCAGTACTTC. Its translation: CSARRQGMEIQYF.

This clonotype was counted many times. The gene calls are TRBV6-1 and TRBJ1-2; D call uncertain. This CDR3 has 13 residues. The ends were cut back, 5 bases at V and 4 bases at J, with 11 bases in the middle. Germline loops: CDR1 MNHNS, CDR2 SASEGT. CDR3 sequence reads: CASSYGRVYGYTF. The CDR3 nucleotides read TGTGCCAGCAGTTATGGCAGAGTCTATGGCTACACCTTC.

This clonotype was detected once. The chain recombines TRBV28 with TRBJ1-1; tentative D call: TRBD1 (5 bases). The CDR3 is 17 amino acids. CDR1 MDHEN and CDR2 SYDVKM come from the germline V gene. Trimming pared 3 bases from V and 1 base from J, leaving 18 bases between. CDR3 nucleotide sequence: TGTGCCAGCAGTTTTCAGGGATACTTTTCCCAGAACACTGAAGCTTTCTTT. Protein product: CASSFQGYFSQNTEAFF.

This clonotype was observed many times. The chain links TRBV6-1 to TRBJ1-5, with a tentative D call TRBD1 (6 bases). The ends were cut back, 4 bases at V and 4 bases at J, with 14 bases in the middle. Germline-derived CDR1 and CDR2 are MNHNS and SASEGT. This CDR3 is 15 amino acids long. The CDR3 sequence: CASSAQGLGNQPQHF. DNA of the CDR3: TGTGCCAGCAGTGCTCAGGGGCTGGGAAATCAGCCCCAGCATTTT.

This clonotype was counted at least ten times. The chain employs TRBV7-8 and TRBJ1-1; D is uncertain. From germline, CDR1 is SGHVS and CDR2 FQNEAQ. Trimming shortened V by 1 base and J by 1 base, and 13 bases separated the two germline ends. This CDR3 has 16 residues. This CDR3 is CASSLEWAGPNTEAFF. The CDR3 region has the DNA TGTGCCAGCAGCTTAGAGTGGGCGGGCCCGAACACTGAAGCTTTCTTT.

In this sample, this clonotype turned up many times. This sequence joins TRBV12-3 or TRBV12-4 and TRBJ1-4; D uncertain. The CDR3 loop spans 17 amino acids. V was pared by 6 bases and J by 3 bases, with 20 bases between. The CDR3 sequence: CASRANPWEVPNEKLFF. The CDR3, as DNA: TGTGCCAGCAGGGCCAACCCGTGGGAGGTTCCTAATGAAAAACTGTTTTTT.

This clonotype occurred a few times. The CDR3 region is CASSGIYNEKLFF. DNA for the CDR3: TGTGCCAGCAGCGGGATTTATAATGAAAAACTGTTTTTT. The chain couples TRBV9 to TRBJ1-4; the D is unclear. V lost 3 bases and J 4 bases, leaving 7 bases between the germline ends. The germline gives CDR1 SGDLS, CDR2 YYNGEE. The CDR3 is 13 residues long.

The chain links TRBV3-1 to TRBJ1-3, with D perhaps TRBD1 (5 bases). From germline, CDR1 is LGHDT and CDR2 YNNKEL (reference sequence). The V end lost 0 bases, the J end lost 4 bases, and 7 bases lay between the germline ends. CDR3 length equals 14 residues. The CDR3 DNA is TGTGCCAGCAGCCAAGAAGGGACCGGAAACACCATATATTTT. Protein: CASSQEGTGNTIYF.

The chain uses TRBV4-1 and TRBJ1-4; D not resolved. The V end lost 1 base, the J end lost 8 bases, and 8 bases lay between the germline ends. This CDR3 spans 13 amino acids. Germline lookup yields CDR1 MGHRA and CDR2 YSYEKL. The CDR3 loop reads CASSQVLGEKLFF. In DNA form, the CDR3 reads TGCGCCAGCAGCCAAGTTTTGGGAGAAAAACTGTTTTTT.

The V gene is TRBV19, the J gene TRBJ1-5, with D perhaps matching TRBD1 (5 bases). The V end lost 6 bases, the J end lost 4 bases, and 16 bases lay between the germline ends. The CDR3 runs to 15 residues. CDR1 and CDR2 from the germline V gene are LNHDA and SQIVND (reference sequence). The CDR3 region is CASRLAGTVNQPQHF. The CDR3 DNA follows: TGTGCCAGTAGACTCGCCGGGACTGTAAATCAGCCCCAGCATTTT.

This clonotype was recorded at least ten times. The V and J genes are TRBV3-1 and TRBJ1-2, with D hard to call. Germline CDR1 reads LGHDT; CDR2 reads YNNKEL (reference sequence). The CDR3 consists of 12 residues. V was pared by 0 bases and J by 6 bases, with 5 bases between. The CDR3 coding sequence is TGTGCCAGCAGCCAAGAGCGCCATGGCTACACCTTC. This sequence encodes CASSQERHGYTF.

This chain joins TRBV15 and TRBJ2-5; D is ambiguous. Germline V gene lookup returns CDR1 LNHNV and CDR2 YYDKDF (reference sequence). V was cut by 1 base and J by 5 bases, with 2 bases left in between. CDR3 size: 11 residues. CDR3 region: CATSRGETQYF. Here the CDR3 DNA reads TGTGCCACCAGCAGAGGGGAGACCCAGTACTTC. The variable domain in full, completed from reference TRBV15 and TRBJ2-5, reads DAMVIQNPRYQVTQFGKPVTLSCSQTLNHNVMYWYQQKSSQAPKLLFHYYDKDFNNEADTPDNFQSRRPNTSFCFLDIRSPGLGDTAMYLCATSRGETQYFGPGTRLLVL.

This clonotype was observed at least ten times. This rearrangement joins TRBV24-1 to TRBJ2-7; weak D call: TRBD1 (6 bases). This CDR3 spans 14 amino acids. Trimming took off 2 bases at V and 7 bases at J, with 14 bases between the two ends. CDR1 and CDR2 from the germline V gene are KGHDR and SFDVKD. The CDR3 sequence: CATSDSMDSTEQYF. CDR3 DNA: TGTGCCACCAGTGATTCAATGGACAGTACGGAGCAGTACTTC.

In its sample, this clonotype was seen many times. The chain employs TRBV12-3 or TRBV12-4 and TRBJ1-1, with a tentative D call TRBD1 (5 bases). The CDR3 sequence is 16 residues long. V was clipped by 3 bases and J by 5 bases, with 19 bases between them. This CDR3 is CASSFGGAPGGTEAFF. CDR3 DNA sequence: TGTGCCAGCAGTTTTGGAGGGGCCCCCGGGGGAACTGAAGCTTTCTTT.

This clonotype has ten or more counts. The chain employs TRBV5-1 and TRBJ2-7; either TRBD1 or TRBD2 may fit D (5 bases each). In germline, CDR1 is SGHRS, CDR2 YFSETQ. V gave up 0 bases and J gave up 7 bases, with 14 bases separating them. The CDR3 has 14 residues. CDR3 region: CASSLAGSGKEQYF. The CDR3 bases are TGCGCCAGCAGCTTGGCGGGGTCAGGGAAGGAGCAGTACTTC.

This clonotype has ten or more counts. The V call is TRBV2, the J call TRBJ1-4; weak D call: TRBD1 (5 bases). CDR1 is SNHLY and CDR2 is FYNNEI in the germline V gene. The ends were cut back, 6 bases at V and 0 bases at J, with 11 bases in the middle. There are 15 residues in the CDR3. The CDR3 DNA reads TGTGCCAGCAGCCGCAGGGAAACAACTAATGAAAAACTGTTTTTT. It translates to CASSRRETTNEKLFF.

This clonotype was seen ten or more times. The chain recombines TRBV6-1 with TRBJ1-2; D is possibly TRBD1 (5 bases). Per germline, CDR1 MNHNS and CDR2 SASEGT. The CDR3 is made up of 15 amino acids. With 8 bases removed from V and 1 base from J, the gap between germline ends came to 17 bases. The CDR3 DNA follows: TGTGCCAGCCATAGGGACTCCAATCTTAACTATGGCTACACCTTC. Encoded protein: CASHRDSNLNYGYTF.

This clonotype has ten or more counts. The rearrangement joins TRBV25-1 to TRBJ1-2; 9 bases agree with TRBD1. In germline, CDR1 is MGHDK, CDR2 SYGVNS. Losses at the gene ends were 4 bases for V and 2 bases for J; bases not matched to a gene: 5. The CDR3 is made up of 15 amino acids. For the CDR3, the DNA is TGTGCCAGCAGTGCACAGGGGGCCTCCAACTATGGCTACACCTTC. Protein product: CASSAQGASNYGYTF.

In the case of this clonotype: It may be a read error: a sequence one base away is much more abundant. The rearrangement links TRBV19 to TRBJ1-6; a weak D match, TRBD1 (6 bases). Germline CDR1 LNHDA, CDR2 SQIVND (reference sequence). V lost 3 bases and J lost 10, with 13 bases in between. The length of the CDR3 is 14 residues. Here the CDR3 reads CASSMGGYGSPLHF. The CDR3 DNA follows: TGTGCCAGTAGTATGGGGGGCTACGGGTCACCCCTCCACTTT.

This clonotype was detected many times. The chain recombines TRBV2 with TRBJ1-1; 8 nucleotides agree with TRBD1. CDR1 and CDR2 from the germline V gene are SNHLY and FYNNEI. Losses at the gene ends were 6 bases for V and 4 bases for J; bases not matched to a gene: 7. The CDR3 totals 14 residues. DNA for the CDR3: TGTGCCAGCAGACTTACAGGGGGGGGCACTGAAGCTTTCTTT. As protein: CASRLTGGGTEAFF.

Many counts were recorded for this clonotype. The genes are TRBV15 and TRBJ2-2; 8 bases align to TRBD1. The CDR3 sequence is 16 residues long. Trimming cost V 0 bases and J 1 base; bases outside gene matches: 1. Looked up from germline, CDR1 is LNHNV and CDR2 is YYDKDF (reference sequence). The CDR3 region has the DNA TGTGCCACCAGCAGAGAAACAGGGGGGAACACCGGGGAGCTGTTTTTT. Translating it yields CATSRETGGNTGELFF.